This T cell receptor beta chain is from a study of patients and donors after allogeneic stem cell transplantation. TCRdb called the RT-PCR reads again in MiXCR, with one record for every CDR3 protein. Among over 150,000 distinct CDR3 sequences listed, 30% were seen once. There are a few counts of this clonotype. The sequence was collected from a human donor who was either an allogeneic HSCT recipient or a stem cell or donor lymphocyte infusion donor (not recorded which). It is not recorded whose cells these are; they may come from a transplant donor. Sequencing was performed on blood, either unsorted or a sorted T cell fraction (not recorded which).

The CDR3 nucleotides read TGTGCCAGCAGTCGCGGGAGCGCGAACACCGGGGAGCTGTTTTTT. Amino acids: CASSRGSANTGELFF. The chain has TRBV6-2 or TRBV6-3 and TRBJ2-2; 7 nucleotides align to TRBD2. Per germline, CDR1 MNHEY and CDR2 SVGEGT. The CDR3 sequence is 15 residues long. After removal of 5 bases from V and 0 bases from J, the junction contained 3 bases not matched to a gene.